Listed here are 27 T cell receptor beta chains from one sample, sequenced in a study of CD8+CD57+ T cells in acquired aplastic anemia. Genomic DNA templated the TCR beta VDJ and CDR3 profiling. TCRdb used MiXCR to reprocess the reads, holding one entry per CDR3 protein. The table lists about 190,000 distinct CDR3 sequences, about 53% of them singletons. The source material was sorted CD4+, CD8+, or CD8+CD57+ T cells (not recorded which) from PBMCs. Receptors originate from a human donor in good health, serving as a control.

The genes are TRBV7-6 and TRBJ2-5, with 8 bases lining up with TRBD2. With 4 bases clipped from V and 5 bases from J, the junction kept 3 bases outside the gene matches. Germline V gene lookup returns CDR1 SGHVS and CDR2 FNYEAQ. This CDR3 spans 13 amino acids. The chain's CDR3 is CASSSGLGETQYF. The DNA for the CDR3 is TGTGCCAGCAGCTCGGGACTAGGGGAGACCCAGTACTTC.

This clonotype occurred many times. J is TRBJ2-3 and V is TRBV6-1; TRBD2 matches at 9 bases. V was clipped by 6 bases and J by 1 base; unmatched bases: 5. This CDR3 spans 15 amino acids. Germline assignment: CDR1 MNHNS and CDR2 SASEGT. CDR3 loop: CASRNIAGGTDTQYF. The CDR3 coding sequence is TGTGCCAGCAGGAATATAGCGGGGGGCACAGATACGCAGTATTTT.

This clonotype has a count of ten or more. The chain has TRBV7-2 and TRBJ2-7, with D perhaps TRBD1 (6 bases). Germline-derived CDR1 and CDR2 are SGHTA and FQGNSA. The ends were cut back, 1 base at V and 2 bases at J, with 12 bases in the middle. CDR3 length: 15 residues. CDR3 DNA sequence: TGTGCCAGCAGCTTAGGCCTGGACAGTGCCTACGAGCAGTACTTC. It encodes CASSLGLDSAYEQYF.

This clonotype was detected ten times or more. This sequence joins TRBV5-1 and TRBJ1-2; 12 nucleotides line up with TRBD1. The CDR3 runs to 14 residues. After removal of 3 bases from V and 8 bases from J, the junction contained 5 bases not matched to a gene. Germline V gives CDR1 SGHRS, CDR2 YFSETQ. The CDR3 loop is CASSWGQGANGYTF. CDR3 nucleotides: TGCGCCAGCAGCTGGGGACAGGGGGCGAACGGCTACACCTTC.

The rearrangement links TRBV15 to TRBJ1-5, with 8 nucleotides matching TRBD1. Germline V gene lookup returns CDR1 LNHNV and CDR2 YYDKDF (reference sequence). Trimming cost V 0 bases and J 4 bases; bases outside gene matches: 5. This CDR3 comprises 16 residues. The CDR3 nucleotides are TGTGCCACCAGCAGAGAAGGGACAGGCACTAATCAGCCCCAGCATTTT. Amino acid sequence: CATSREGTGTNQPQHF.

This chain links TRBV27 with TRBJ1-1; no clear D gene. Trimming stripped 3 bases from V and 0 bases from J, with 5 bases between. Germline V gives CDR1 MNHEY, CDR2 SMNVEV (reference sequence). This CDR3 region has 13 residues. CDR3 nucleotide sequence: TGTGCCAGCAGTTTCTGGTTGAACACTGAAGCTTTCTTT. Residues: CASSFWLNTEAFF.

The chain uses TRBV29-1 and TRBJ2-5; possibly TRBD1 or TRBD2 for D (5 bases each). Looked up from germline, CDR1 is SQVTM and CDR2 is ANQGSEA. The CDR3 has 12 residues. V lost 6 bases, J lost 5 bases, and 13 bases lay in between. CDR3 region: CSVGVGSETQYF. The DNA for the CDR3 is TGCAGCGTGGGGGTGGGTAGTGAGACCCAGTACTTC.

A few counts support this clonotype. The CDR3 here is CASSQAGDTQYF. In nucleotides, the CDR3 is TGTGCCAGCAGCCAGGCCGGGGATACGCAGTATTTT. The V call is TRBV7-9, the J call TRBJ2-3, with D unresolved. Trimming removed 5 bases from V and 6 bases from J, with 9 bases in between. The CDR3 extends over 12 amino acids. Germline assignment: CDR1 SEHNR and CDR2 FQNEAQ (reference sequence).

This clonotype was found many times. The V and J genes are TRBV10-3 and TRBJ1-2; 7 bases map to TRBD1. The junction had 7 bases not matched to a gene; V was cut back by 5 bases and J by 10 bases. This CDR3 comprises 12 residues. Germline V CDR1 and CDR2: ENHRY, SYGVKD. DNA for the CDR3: TGTGCCATCAGTTCACAGGGGTCTCACTACACCTTC. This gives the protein CAISSQGSHYTF.

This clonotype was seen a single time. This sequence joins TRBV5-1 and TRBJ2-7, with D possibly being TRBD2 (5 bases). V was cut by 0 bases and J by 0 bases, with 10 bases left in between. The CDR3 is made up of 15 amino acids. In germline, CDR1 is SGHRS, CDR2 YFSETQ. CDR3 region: CASSLETGISYEQYF. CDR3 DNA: TGCGCCAGCAGCTTGGAAACGGGGATCTCCTACGAGCAGTACTTC.

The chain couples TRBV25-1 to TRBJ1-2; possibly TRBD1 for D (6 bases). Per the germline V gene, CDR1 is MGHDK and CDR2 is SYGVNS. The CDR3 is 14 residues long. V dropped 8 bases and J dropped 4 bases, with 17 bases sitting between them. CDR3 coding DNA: TGTGCCAGCGTGGGGCAGGGGAAGGTCTATGGCTACACCTTC. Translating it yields CASVGQGKVYGYTF.

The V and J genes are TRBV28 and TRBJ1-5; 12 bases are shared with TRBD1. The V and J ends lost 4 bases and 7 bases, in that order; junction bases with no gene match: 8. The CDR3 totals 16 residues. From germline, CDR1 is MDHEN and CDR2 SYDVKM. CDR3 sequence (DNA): TGTGCCAGCAGTTCTCCCGGGACAGGGGGCGGCCAGCCCCAGCATTTT. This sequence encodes CASSSPGTGGGQPQHF.

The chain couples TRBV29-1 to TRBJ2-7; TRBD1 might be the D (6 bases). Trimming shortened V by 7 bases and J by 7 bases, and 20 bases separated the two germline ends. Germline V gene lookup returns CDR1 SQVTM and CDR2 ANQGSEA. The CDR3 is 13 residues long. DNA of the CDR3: TGCAGCGCTCCAGGGGCGGCACATGAGGAGCAGTACTTC. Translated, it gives CSAPGAAHEEQYF.

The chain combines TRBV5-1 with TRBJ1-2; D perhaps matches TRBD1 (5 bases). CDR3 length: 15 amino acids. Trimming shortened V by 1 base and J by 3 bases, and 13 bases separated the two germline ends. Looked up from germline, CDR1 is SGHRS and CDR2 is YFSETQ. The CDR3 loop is CASSLNQGGDYGYTF. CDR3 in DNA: TGCGCCAGCAGCTTGAACCAGGGCGGTGACTATGGCTACACCTTC.

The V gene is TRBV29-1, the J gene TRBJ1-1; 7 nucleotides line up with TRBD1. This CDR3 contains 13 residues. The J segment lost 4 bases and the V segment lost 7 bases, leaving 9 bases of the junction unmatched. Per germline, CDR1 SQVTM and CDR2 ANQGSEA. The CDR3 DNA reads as TGCAGCGGGTCAACAGGGGCGGTCACTGAAGCTTTCTTT. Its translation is CSGSTGAVTEAFF.

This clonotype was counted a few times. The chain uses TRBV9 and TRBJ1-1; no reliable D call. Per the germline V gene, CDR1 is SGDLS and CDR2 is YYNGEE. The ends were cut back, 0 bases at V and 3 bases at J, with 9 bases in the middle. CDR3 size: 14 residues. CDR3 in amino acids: CASSVGRVDTEAFF. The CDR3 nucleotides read TGTGCCAGCAGCGTAGGCCGTGTGGACACTGAAGCTTTCTTT.

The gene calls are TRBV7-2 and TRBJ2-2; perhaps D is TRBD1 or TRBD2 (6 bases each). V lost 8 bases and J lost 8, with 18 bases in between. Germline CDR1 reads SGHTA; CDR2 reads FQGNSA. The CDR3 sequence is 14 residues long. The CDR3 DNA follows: TGTGCCAGCCGCACCGGAGGGGGGCTGGGGGAGCTGTTTTTT. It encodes CASRTGGGLGELFF.

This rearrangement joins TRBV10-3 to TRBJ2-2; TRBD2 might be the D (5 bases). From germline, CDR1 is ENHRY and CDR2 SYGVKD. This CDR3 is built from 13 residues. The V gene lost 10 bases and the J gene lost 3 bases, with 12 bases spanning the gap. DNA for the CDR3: TGTGCCACTCGTGCGGGTGACACCGGGGAGCTGTTTTTT. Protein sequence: CATRAGDTGELFF.

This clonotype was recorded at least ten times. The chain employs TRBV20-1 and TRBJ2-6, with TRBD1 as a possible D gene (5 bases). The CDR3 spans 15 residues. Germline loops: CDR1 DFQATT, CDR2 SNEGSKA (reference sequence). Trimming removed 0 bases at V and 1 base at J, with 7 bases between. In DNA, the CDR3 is TGCAGTGCTAGAGAGACAGCTTCTGGGGCCAACGTCCTGACTTTC. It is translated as CSARETASGANVLTF.

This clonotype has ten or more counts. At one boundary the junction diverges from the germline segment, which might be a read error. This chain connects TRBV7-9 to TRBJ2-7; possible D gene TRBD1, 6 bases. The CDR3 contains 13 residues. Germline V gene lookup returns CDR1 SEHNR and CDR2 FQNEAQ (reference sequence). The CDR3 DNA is TGCGCCAGCAGCTCTACAGGGACCTACGAGCAGTACTTC. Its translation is CASSSTGTYEQYF.

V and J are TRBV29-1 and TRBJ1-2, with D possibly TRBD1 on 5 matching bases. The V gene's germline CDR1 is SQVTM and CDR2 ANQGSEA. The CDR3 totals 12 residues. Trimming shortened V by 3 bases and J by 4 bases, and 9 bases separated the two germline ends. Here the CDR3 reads CSVEYRGYGYTF. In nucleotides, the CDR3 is TGCAGCGTTGAGTATAGGGGCTATGGCTACACCTTC.

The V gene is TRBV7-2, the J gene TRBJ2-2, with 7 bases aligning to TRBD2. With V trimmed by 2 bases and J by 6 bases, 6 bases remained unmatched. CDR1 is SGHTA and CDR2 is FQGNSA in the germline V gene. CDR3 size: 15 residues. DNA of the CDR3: TGTGCCAGCAGCTTACAATGGGGGGGTTCCGGGGAGCTGTTTTTT. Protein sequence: CASSLQWGGSGELFF.

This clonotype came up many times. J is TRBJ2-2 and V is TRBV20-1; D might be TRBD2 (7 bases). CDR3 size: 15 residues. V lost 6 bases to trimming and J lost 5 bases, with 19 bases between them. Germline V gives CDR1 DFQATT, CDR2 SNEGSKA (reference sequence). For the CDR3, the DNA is TGCAGTGCCCAAGGGGGGGCGACCCCAACCGGGGAGCTGTTTTTT. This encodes CSAQGGATPTGELFF.

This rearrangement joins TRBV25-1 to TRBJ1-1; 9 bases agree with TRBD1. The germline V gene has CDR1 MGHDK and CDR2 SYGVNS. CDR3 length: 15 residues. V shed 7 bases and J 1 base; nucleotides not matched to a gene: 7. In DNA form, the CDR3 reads TGTGCCAGCACCGAGGGACAGGGTTCGAACACTGAAGCTTTCTTT. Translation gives CASTEGQGSNTEAFF.

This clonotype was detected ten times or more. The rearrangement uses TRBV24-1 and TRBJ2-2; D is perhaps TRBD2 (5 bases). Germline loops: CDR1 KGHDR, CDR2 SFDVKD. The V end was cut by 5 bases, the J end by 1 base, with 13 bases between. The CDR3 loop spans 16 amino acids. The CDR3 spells CATSAVTGVNTGELFF. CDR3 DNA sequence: TGTGCCACCAGTGCCGTAACCGGGGTGAACACCGGGGAGCTGTTTTTT.

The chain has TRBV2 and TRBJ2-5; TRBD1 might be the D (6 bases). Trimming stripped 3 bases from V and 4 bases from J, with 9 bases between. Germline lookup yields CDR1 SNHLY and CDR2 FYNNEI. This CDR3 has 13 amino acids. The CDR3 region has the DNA TGTGCCAGCAGTGAGGCCAGGGGAGAGACCCAGTACTTC. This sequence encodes CASSEARGETQYF.

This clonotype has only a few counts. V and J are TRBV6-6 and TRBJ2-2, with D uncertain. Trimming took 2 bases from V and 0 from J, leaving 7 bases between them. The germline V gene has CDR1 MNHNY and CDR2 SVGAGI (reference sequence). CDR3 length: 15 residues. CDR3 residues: CASSYGQSNTGELFF. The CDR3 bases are TGTGCCAGCAGTTACGGGCAGTCGAACACCGGGGAGCTGTTTTTT.